Listed below are T cell receptor beta chains from one sample, sequenced in a study of blood T cell repertoires in COVID-19. Some clones are missing from TCRdb's copy, which holds only in-frame ones; the method was immunoSEQ multiplex PCR. The table records 61,000 or so clones, around 90% of them present only once. The material sequenced was peripheral blood. The receptors here all came from a woman of 80 years or more with active COVID-19. CDR3s include the opening cysteine and the closing phenylalanine or tryptophan. The size of a clone is reported for some rows only, either as once, few or many, or as a class for expanded clones.

J gene,clone size,V gene,CDR3 protein
TRBJ2-2,NA,TRBV5-6,CASSLALEGVKDGELFF
TRBJ2-2,NA,TRBV2,CASKGLAGGRNTGELFF
TRBJ2-5,NA,TRBV9,CASSVGTGSAETQYF
TRBJ1-2,NA,TRBV7-2,CASSLEGYGYTF
TRBJ2-7,few,TRBV27,CASSLRDSVEQYF
TRBJ1-3,NA,TRBV28,CASSFGSGNTIYF
TRBJ2-5,NA,TRBV5-1,CASSYSPTGGSQETQYF
TRBJ2-5,once,TRBV6-5,CASSPGGPETQYF
TRBJ2-2,NA,TRBV4-3,CASSQETGVNGELFF
TRBJ1-6,NA,TRBV19,CATRQGDSPLHF
TRBJ1-2,few,TRBV5-6,CASSPDEGWDGYTF
TRBJ1-2,NA,TRBV7-2,CASSSLSRVGGYTF
TRBJ1-5,NA,TRBV6-1,CASSEPPGPQHF
TRBJ2-7,NA,TRBV7-2,CASSRQAGEHYEQYF
TRBJ1-3,NA,TRBV28,CASSSTAPDNSGNTIYF
TRBJ2-5,NA,TRBV18,CASSLRDSQETQYF
TRBJ2-1,NA,TRBV11-1,CASSAGTYYNEQFF
TRBJ2-7,NA,TRBV5-4,CASSFGGGVYEQYF
TRBJ1-3,NA,TRBV7-2,CASSDRGRGSGNTIYF
TRBJ1-2,once,TRBV28,CASSADRVIAYGYTF
TRBJ2-1,NA,TRBV28,CASSPSPGGGAMYNEQFF
TRBJ2-1,NA,TRBV11-2,CASSFGTSGGNEQFF
TRBJ2-3,once,TRBV5-1,CASSYGTSGTGADTQYF
TRBJ2-5,NA,TRBV5-4,CASRPSGGDEETQYF